The present entry profiles one TCR beta chain with its context. The antigen is unknown. Germline CDR1 is LNHDA and CDR2 is SQIVND (reference sequence). The germline V and J ends were trimmed by 8 bases and 0 bases, with 14 bases remaining between them. The CDR3 is 15 residues long. The source of the sample is a study of lymphopenia after photon versus proton radiotherapy. Study-wide findings and caveats: Better survival with proton therapy was suggested as possible, not demonstrated.

Clones were read by immunoSEQ multiplex PCR, and TCRdb kept only the in-frame ones, dropping some. The sample yields 65,000 to 70,000 clones, approximately 90% seen once. This receptor was obtained from a woman aged 70-85 years with pancreatic cancer. V usage is TRBV19 and J usage is TRBJ1-5; the D gene is possibly TRBD1 (5 bases). Sample: peripheral blood, taken from a patient treated with photon-based radiotherapy. CDR3 nucleotides: TGTGCCAGTCTAGATGGGGGATATAGCAATCAGCCCCAGCATTTT. It specifies CASLDGGYSNQPQHF. Full variable domain (rest looked up from reference TRBV19 and TRBJ1-5): DGGITQSPKYLFRKEGQNVTLSCEQNLNHDAMYWYRQDPGQGLRLIYYSQIVNDFQKGDIAEGYSVSREKKESFPLTVTSAQKNPTAFYLCASLDGGYSNQPQHFGDGTRLSIL.